Listed below are T cell receptor beta chains from one sample, sequenced in a study of blood T cell repertoires in COVID-19. Data came from immunoSEQ multiplex PCR; TCRdb stores just in-frame clones and leaves some out. The sample has about 50,000 clones, approximately 90% seen once. Sequences were obtained from peripheral blood. All receptors come from a woman older than 75 with COVID-19, enrolled during active disease. Both conserved end residues are part of each CDR3. The D gene is left open where the match is weak. Not every row has a clone size; where given, it reads once, few, many or a size class.

size,J,V,D,CDR3,DNA
-,TRBJ2-5,TRBV28,TRBD2,CASSLAGGGTQYF,TGTGCCAGCAGTCTAGCCGGGGGGGGGACCCAGTACTTC
-,TRBJ2-1,TRBV7-9,TRBD2,CASSLVSGRAFEQFF,TGTGCCAGCAGCTTAGTTAGCGGGAGGGCCTTTGAGCAGTTCTTC
-,TRBJ1-4,TRBV6-4,-,CASSRTGGDEKLFF,TGTGCCAGCAGTCGTACCGGCGGGGATGAAAAACTGTTTTTT
few,TRBJ1-6,TRBV5-1,TRBD1,CASSSTGVGNSPLHF,TGCGCCAGCAGCTCGACAGGGGTAGGTAATTCACCCCTCCACTTT
-,TRBJ1-6,TRBV19,-,CASSVFHRDPESPLHF,TGTGCCAGTAGCGTTTTCCACAGGGACCCCGAGTCACCCCTCCACTTT
once,TRBJ2-4,TRBV11-1,-,CATGGRSKNIQYF,TGTGCCACCGGGGGAAGGTCCAAAAACATTCAGTACTTC
-,TRBJ2-7,TRBV2,TRBD2,CASSESKGGGSYEQYF,TGTGCCAGCAGTGAATCGAAAGGCGGGGGATCCTACGAGCAGTACTTC
-,TRBJ1-3,TRBV6-5,-,CASIKDTTGNTIYF,TGTGCCAGCATTAAGGACACCACTGGAAACACCATATATTTT
-,TRBJ1-2,TRBV3-1/TRBV3-2,-,CASSLGVYGYTF,TGTGCCAGCAGCTTAGGGGTCTATGGCTACACCTTC
-,TRBJ2-1,TRBV5-1,TRBD2,CASSLSGGSYNEQFF,TGCGCCAGCAGCCTTAGCGGGGGCTCCTACAATGAGCAGTTCTTC
-,TRBJ1-2,TRBV11-2,TRBD1,CASSNIHRGYGYTF,TGTGCCAGCAGCAATATCCACAGGGGATACGGCTACACCTTC
-,TRBJ2-3,TRBV27,TRBD2,CASSLGPPGLAGDTQYF,TGTGCCAGCAGTTTAGGACCCCCGGGACTAGCGGGAGATACGCAGTATTTT